This T cell receptor beta chain was found in a study of metastatic and nonmetastatic thyroid tumors. Study-level points and caveats: TCR beta diversity was reportedly significantly higher in malignant thyroid tumors than benign nodules, in blood and tumor.

About this clone: Antigen specificity is unknown.

Until they underwent thyroid surgery, no patient had received any treatment. Authors' methods: For papillary thyroid cancer, a distant-metastasis classifier was constructed from CDR3 differences observed across clinicopathological groups. TCRdb re-called clones from the PCR reads using MiXCR. TCRdb's processing, not the authors', yielded these V and J calls. The sample has nearly 35,000 clones, about a sixth seen once. The germline V and J ends were trimmed by 3 bases and 3 bases, with 11 bases remaining between them. From germline, CDR1 is DFQATT and CDR2 SNEGSKA (reference sequence). The length of the CDR3 is 13 residues.

Source material: blood. The J gene is TRBJ1-2, the V gene TRBV20-1; unclear D gene. The TCR was taken from a female donor with papillary thyroid cancer or a benign thyroid nodule (not recorded which). Some clones in this sample may be carry-over from other donors' samples. CDR3 in amino acids: CSARRHSHYGYTF. CDR3 nucleotide sequence: TGCAGTGCTAGGAGGCACAGTCACTATGGCTACACCTTC.